This T cell receptor beta chain was captured in a study of OX40 agonist ivuxolimab in advanced cancers. In the case of this clone: The junction differs from germline at one of its ends, possibly a read error.

Here immunoSEQ multiplex PCR was the method, and the copy in TCRdb shows in-frame clones only, minus some. Altogether tens of thousands of clones are present, around 82% being singletons, with the ten largest covering under 2%. Sequencing used CD4+ or CD8+ T cells sorted from blood, obtained in a trial of the OX40 agonist ivuxolimab. The receptor was derived from an adult with an advanced solid tumor such as melanoma, head and neck, liver or kidney cancer.

CDR3 sequence (DNA): TGCGCCAGCAGGTTGGACAGCAATAGCAATCAGCCCCAGCATTTT. This gives the protein CASRLDSNSNQPQHF. The V and J genes are TRBV5-1 and TRBJ1-5, with TRBD1 as a possible D gene (6 bases). CDR1 and CDR2 from the germline V gene are SGHRS and YFSETQ. The CDR3 loop spans 15 amino acids.